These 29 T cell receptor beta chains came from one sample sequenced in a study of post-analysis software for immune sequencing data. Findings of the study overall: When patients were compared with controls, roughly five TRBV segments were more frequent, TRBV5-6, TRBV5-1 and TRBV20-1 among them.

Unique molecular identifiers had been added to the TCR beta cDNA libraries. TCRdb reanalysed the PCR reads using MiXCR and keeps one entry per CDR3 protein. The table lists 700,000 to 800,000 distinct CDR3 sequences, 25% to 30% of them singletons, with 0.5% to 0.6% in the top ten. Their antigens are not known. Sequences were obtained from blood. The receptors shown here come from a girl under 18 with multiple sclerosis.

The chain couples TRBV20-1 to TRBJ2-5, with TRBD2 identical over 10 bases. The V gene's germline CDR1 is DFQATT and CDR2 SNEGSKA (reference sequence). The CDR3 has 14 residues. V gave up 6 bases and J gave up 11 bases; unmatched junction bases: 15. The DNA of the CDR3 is TGCAGTGCCCACGGACTAGCGGACTACAATGAGCAGTACTTC. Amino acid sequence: CSAHGLADYNEQYF.

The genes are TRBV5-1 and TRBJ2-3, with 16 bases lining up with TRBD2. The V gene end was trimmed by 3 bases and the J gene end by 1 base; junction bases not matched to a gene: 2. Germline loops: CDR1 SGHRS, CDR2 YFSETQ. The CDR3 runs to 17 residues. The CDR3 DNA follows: TGCGCCAGCAGCTCCGGGACTAGCGGGGGGGGCACAGATACGCAGTATTTT. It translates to CASSSGTSGGGTDTQYF.

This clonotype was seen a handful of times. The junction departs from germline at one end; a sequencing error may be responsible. In DNA, the CDR3 is TGCGCCTGCAGCCCGGACCAGGGTTTGGAGTATTTT. Protein: CACSPDQGLEYF. The rearrangement joins TRBV5-1 to TRBJ2-3, with a possible D match to TRBD1 (5 bases). Per the germline V gene, CDR1 is SGHRS and CDR2 is YFSETQ. The CDR3 contains 12 residues.

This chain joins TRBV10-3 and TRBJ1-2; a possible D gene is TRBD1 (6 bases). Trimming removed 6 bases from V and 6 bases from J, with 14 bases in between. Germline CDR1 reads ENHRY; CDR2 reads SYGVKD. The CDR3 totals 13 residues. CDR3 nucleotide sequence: TGTGCCATCAGCACGACAGGTCTCGATGGCTACACCTTC. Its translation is CAISTTGLDGYTF.

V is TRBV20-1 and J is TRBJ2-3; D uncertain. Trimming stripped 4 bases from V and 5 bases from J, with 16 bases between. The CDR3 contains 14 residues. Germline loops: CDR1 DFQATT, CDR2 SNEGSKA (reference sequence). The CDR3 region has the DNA TGCAGTGCTAAATACCTGGCGGCTCTAGATACGCAGTATTTT. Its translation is CSAKYLAALDTQYF.

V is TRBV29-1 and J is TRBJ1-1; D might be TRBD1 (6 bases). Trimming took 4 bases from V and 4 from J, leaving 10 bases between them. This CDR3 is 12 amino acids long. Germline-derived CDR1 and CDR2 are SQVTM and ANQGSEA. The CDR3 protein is CSVVKGGTEAFF. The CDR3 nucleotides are TGCAGCGTTGTTAAGGGGGGCACTGAAGCTTTCTTT.

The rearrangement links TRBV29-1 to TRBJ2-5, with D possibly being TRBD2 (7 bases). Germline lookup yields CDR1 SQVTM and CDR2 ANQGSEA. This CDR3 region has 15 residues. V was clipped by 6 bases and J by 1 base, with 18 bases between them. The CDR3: CSVPPWGGPQETQYF. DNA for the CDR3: TGCAGCGTCCCCCCGTGGGGGGGGCCCCAAGAGACCCAGTACTTC.

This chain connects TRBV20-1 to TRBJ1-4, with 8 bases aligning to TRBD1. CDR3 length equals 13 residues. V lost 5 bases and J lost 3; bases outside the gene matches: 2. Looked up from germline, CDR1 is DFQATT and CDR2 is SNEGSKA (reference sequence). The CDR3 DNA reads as TGCAGTGCTCTGACAGGGGCTAATGAAAAACTGTTTTTT. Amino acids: CSALTGANEKLFF.

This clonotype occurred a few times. CDR3 coding DNA: TGTGCCAGCGGTGAGGCTGGCCAGCCCCAGCATTTT. The encoded protein is CASGEAGQPQHF. The gene calls are TRBV27 and TRBJ1-5, with D hard to call. CDR1 and CDR2 from the germline V gene are MNHEY and SMNVEV (reference sequence). This CDR3 is built from 12 residues. V lost 8 bases and J lost 7, with 12 bases in between.

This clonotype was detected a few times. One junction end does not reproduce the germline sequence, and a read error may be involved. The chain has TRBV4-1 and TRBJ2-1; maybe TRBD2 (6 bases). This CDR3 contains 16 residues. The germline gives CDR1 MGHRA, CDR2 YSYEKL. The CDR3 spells CASSPTLAFSNNEQFF. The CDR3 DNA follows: TGCGCCAGCAGCCCGACTCTAGCGTTCTCCAACAATGAGCAGTTCTTC.

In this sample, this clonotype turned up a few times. As DNA, the CDR3 is TGTGCCAGCAGCTTGATAGGGGGAAGTCGGGTTTACTACGAGCAGTACTTC. Its translation is CASSLIGGSRVYYEQYF. This sequence joins TRBV5-8 and TRBJ2-7; a weak D match, TRBD1 (6 bases). In germline, CDR1 is SGHTS, CDR2 YDEGEE. This CDR3 region has 17 residues. The V end was cut by 1 base, the J end by 3 bases, with 20 bases between.

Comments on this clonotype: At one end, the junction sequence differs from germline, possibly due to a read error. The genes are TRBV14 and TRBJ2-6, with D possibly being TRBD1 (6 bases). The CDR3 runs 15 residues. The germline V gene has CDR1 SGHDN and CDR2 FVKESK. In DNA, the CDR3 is TGTGCCAGCAGCCCAACTGGACCAGGGGCCAACGTCCCGACTTTC. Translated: CASSPTGPGANVPTF.

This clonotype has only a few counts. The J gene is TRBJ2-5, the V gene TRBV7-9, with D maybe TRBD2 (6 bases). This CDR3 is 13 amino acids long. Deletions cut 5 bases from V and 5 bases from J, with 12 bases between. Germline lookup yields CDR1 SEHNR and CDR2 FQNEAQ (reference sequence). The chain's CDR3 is CASSGLAYETQYF. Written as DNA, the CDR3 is TGTGCCAGCAGCGGGCTAGCGTACGAGACCCAGTACTTC.

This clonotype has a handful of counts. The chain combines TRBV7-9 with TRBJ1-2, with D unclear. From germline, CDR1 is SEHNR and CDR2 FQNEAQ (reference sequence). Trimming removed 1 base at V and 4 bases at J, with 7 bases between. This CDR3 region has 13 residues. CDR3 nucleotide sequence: TGTGCCAGCAGCTTAGTCCCTACCTATGGCTACACCTTC. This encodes CASSLVPTYGYTF. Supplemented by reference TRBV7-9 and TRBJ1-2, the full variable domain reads DTGVSQNPRHKITKRGQNVTFRCDPISEHNRLYWYRQTLGQGPEFLTYFQNEAQLEKSRLLSDRFSAERPKGSFSTLEIQRTEQGDSAMYLCASSLVPTYGYTFGSGTRLTVV.

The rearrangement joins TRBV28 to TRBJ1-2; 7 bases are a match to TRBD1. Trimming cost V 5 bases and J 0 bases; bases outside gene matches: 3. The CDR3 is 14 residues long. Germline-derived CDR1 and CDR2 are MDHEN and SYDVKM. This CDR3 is CASSPGQANYGYTF. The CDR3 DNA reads TGTGCCAGCAGTCCCGGACAGGCTAACTATGGCTACACCTTC.

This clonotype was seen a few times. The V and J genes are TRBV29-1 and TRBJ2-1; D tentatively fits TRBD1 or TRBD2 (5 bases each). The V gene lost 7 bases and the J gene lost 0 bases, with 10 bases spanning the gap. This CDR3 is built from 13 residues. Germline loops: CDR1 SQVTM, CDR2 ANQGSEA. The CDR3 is CSAGQGSYNEQFF. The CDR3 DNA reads TGCAGCGCGGGGCAGGGCTCCTACAATGAGCAGTTCTTC.

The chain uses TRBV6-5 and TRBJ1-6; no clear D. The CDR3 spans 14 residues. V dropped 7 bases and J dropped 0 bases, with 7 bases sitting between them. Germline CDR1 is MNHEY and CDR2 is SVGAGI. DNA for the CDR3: TGTGCCAGCACCAGGAGCTCCTATAATTCACCCCTCCACTTT. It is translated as CASTRSSYNSPLHF.

The DNA for the CDR3 is TGCGCCAGCAGTTCCCAACAGGGGGGCTATGGCTACACCTTC. Translation: CASSSQQGGYGYTF. This sequence joins TRBV5-1 and TRBJ1-2; 8 positions agree with TRBD1. The CDR3 totals 14 residues. CDR1 is SGHRS, CDR2 YFSETQ, per germline. The junction had 7 bases not matched to a gene; V was cut back by 5 bases and J by 4 bases. The variable domain in full, with the rest retrieved from reference TRBV5-1 and TRBJ1-2, is KAGVTQTPRYLIKTRGQQVTLSCSPISGHRSVSWYQQTPGQGLQFLFEYFSETQRNKGNFPGRFSGRQFSNSRSEMNVSTLELGDSALYLCASSSQQGGYGYTFGSGTRLTVV.

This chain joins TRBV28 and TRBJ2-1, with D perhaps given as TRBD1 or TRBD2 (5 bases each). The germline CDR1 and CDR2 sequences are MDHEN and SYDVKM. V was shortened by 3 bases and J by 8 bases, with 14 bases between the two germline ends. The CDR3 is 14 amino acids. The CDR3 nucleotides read TGTGCCAGCAGTTTCGGCAGGGTGGGGGATGAGCAGTTCTTC. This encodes CASSFGRVGDEQFF.

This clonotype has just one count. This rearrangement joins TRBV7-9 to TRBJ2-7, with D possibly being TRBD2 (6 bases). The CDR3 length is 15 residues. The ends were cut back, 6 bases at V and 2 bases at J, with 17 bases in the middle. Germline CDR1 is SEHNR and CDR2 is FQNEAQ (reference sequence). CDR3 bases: TGTGCCAGCAGTACCGGGACTCAGATCCCCTACGAGCAGTACTTC. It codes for CASSTGTQIPYEQYF.

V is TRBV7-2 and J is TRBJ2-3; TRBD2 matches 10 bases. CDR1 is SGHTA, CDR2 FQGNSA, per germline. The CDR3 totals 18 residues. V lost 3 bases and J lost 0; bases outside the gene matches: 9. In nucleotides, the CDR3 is TGTGCCAGCAGCTTTGTTCCTAGCGGGGGACCAAGCACAGATACGCAGTATTTT. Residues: CASSFVPSGGPSTDTQYF.

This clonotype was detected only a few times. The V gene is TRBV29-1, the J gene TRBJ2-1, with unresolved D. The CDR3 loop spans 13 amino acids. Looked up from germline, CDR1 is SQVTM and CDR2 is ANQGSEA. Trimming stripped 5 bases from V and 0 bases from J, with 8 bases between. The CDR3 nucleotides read TGCAGCGTTTTCTCGAGCTCCTACAATGAGCAGTTCTTC. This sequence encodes CSVFSSSYNEQFF.

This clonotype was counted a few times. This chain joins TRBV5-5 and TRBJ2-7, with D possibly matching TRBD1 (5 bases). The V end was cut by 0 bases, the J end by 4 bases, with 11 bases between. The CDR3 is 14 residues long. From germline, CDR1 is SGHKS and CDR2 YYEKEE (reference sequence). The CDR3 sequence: CASSLVGLWYEQYF. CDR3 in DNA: TGTGCCAGCAGCTTGGTGGGGCTATGGTACGAGCAGTACTTC. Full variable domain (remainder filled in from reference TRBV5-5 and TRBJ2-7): DAGVTQSPTHLIKTRGQQVTLRCSPISGHKSVSWYQQVLGQGPQFIFQYYEKEERGRGNFPDRFSARQFPNYSSELNVNALLLGDSALYLCASSLVGLWYEQYFGPGTRLTVT.

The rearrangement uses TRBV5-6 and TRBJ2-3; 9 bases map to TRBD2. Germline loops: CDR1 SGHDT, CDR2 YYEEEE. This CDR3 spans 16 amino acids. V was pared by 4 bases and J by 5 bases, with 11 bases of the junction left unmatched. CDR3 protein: CASSAQLAGGKDTQYF. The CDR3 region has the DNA TGTGCCAGCAGCGCTCAACTAGCGGGCGGAAAAGATACGCAGTATTTT.

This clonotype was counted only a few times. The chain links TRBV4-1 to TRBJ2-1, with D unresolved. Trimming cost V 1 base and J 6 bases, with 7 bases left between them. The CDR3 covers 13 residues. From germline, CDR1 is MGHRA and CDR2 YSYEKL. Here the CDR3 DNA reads TGCGCCAGCAGCCAAGGCCTTGGCAATGAGCAGTTCTTC. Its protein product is CASSQGLGNEQFF.

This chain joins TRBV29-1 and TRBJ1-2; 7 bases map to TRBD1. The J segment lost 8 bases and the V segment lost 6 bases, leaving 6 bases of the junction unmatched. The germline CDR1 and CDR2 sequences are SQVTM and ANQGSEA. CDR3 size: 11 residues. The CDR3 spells CSVGTGEGYTF. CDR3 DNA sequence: TGCAGCGTAGGTACAGGGGAAGGCTACACCTTC.

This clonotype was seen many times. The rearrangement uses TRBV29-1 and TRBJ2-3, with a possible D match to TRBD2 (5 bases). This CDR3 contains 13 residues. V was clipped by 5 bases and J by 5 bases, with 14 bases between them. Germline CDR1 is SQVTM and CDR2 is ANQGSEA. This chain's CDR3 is CSVSGGRGDTQYF. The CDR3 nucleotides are TGCAGCGTTTCAGGAGGCCGGGGAGATACGCAGTATTTT.

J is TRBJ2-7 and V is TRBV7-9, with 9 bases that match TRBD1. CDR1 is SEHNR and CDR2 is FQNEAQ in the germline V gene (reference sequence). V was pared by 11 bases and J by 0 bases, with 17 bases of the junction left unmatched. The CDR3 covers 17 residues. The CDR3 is CAGGQGSGQGSSYEQYF. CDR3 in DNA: TGTGCCGGGGGACAGGGATCGGGGCAGGGAAGCTCCTACGAGCAGTACTTC.

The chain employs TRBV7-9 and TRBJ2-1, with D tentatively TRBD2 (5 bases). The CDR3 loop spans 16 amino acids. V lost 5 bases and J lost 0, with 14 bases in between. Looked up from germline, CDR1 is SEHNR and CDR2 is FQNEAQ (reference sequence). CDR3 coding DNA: TGTGCCAGCAGCCACTTGGAGCGGAGCTCCTACAATGAGCAGTTCTTC. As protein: CASSHLERSSYNEQFF.